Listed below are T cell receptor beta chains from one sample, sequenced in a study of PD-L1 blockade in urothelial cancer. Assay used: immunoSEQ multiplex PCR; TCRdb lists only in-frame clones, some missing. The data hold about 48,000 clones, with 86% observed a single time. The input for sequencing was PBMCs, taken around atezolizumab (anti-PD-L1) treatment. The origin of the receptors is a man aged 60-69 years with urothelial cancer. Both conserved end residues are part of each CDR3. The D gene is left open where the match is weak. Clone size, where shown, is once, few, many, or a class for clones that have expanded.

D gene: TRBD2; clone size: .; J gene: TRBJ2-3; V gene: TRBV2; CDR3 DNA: TGTGCCAGCAGTGAACCCATTGCGGGGGGGTACACAGATACGCAGTATTTT; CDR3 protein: CASSEPIAGGYTDTQYF
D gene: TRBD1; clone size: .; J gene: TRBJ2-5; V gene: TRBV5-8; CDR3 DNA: TGTGCCAGCAGCTGGGACAGGAGGGAGACCCAGTACTTC; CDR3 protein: CASSWDRRETQYF
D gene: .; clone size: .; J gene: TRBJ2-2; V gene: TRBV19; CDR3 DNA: TGTGCCAGTAGTATGGCGGTCGTCGGGGAGCTGTTTTTT; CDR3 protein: CASSMAVVGELFF
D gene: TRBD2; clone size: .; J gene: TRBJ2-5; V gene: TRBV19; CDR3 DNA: TGTGCCAGTGGGGGACTAGCGGGGGCTAAGAGAACCCAGTACTTC; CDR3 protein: CASGGLAGAKRTQYF
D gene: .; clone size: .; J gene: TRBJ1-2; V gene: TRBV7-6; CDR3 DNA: TGTGCCAGCAGCCCCCCCGGAGCTAACTATGGCTACACCTTC; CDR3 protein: CASSPPGANYGYTF
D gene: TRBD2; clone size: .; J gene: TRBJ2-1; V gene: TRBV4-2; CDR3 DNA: TGTGCCAGCAGCCCAATTAGCGGGGGGGCCTTCAATGAGCAGTTCTTC; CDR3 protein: CASSPISGGAFNEQFF
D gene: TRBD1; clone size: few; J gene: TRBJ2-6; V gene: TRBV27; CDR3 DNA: TGTGCCAGCAGTTTAAGGGGACAGGGGGTCTCTGGGGCCAACGTCCTGACTTTC; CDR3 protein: CASSLRGQGVSGANVLTF
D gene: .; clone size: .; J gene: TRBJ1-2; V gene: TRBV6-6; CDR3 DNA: TGTGCCAGCGTAAGCTTTAACTATGGCTACACCTTC; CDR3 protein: CASVSFNYGYTF
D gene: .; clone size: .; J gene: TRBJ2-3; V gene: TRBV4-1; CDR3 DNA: TGCGCCAGCAGCGATACTCTCGGTACCATCGCAGATACGCAGTATTTT; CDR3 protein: CASSDTLGTIADTQYF
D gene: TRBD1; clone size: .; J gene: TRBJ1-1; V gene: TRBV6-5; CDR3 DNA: TGTGCCAGTCACAGGGGGCGGAACACTGAAGCTTTCTTT; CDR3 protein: CASHRGRNTEAFF
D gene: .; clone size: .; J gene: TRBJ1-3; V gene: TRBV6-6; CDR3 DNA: TGTGCCAGCAGGTTGACAGAGAAAGACTCTGGAAACACCATATATTTT; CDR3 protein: CASRLTEKDSGNTIYF
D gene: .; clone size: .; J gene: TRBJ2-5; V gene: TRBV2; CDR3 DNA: TGTGCATCCCACCCAGGGGCGGAGACCCAGTACTTC; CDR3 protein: CASHPGAETQYF
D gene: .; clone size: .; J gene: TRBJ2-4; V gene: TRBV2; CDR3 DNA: TGTGCCAGCAAGACTAGTGGCAAAAACATTCAGTACTTC; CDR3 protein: CASKTSGKNIQYF
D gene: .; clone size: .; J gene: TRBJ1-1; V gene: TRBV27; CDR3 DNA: TGTGCCAGCACCACCTTCGGGGGAGGAGGCACTGAAGCTTTCTTT; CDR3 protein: CASTTFGGGGTEAFF
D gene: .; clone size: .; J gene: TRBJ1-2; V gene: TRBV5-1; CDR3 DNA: TGCGCCAGCAGCCTTGATCCAACGAGCAGGGTGGGGGGCTACACCTTC; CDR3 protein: CASSLDPTSRVGGYTF
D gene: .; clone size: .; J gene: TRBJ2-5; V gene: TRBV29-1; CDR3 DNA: TGCAGCGTTGGTCGGGGTTCGAAGACCCAGTACTTC; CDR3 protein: CSVGRGSKTQYF
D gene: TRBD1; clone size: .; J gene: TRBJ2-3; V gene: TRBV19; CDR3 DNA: TGTGCCAGTAGTCCGGACAGGGGGGTGGCAGATACGCAGTATTTT; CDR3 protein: CASSPDRGVADTQYF
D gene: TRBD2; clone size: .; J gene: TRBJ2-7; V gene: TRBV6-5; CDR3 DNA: TGTGCCAGCAGTTCTCTAGCGGGGGCCGAGCAGTACTTC; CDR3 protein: CASSSLAGAEQYF
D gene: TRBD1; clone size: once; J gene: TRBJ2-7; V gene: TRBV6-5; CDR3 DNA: TGTGCCACCTCCGAAGGGACAGGGCATGGGAGGTACTTC; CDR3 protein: CATSEGTGHGRYF
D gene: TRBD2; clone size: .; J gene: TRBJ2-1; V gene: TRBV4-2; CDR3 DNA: TGTGCCAGCAGCCAGGGGACTAGCGGGGGGGCGAGGTACAATGAGCAGTTCTTC; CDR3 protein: CASSQGTSGGARYNEQFF
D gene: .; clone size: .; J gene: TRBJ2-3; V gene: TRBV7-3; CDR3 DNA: TGTGCCAGCAGCTTAATGGCTAGTTCATCAGATACGCAGTATTTT; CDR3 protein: CASSLMASSSDTQYF
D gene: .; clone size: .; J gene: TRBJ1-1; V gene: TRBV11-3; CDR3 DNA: TGTGCCAGCAGCTATAAAGGGAGCGTGAACACTGAAGCTTTCTTT; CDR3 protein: CASSYKGSVNTEAFF
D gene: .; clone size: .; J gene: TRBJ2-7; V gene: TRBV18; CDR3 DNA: TGTGCCAGCTCACAAGAACGAGACAGCCTTTACGAGCAGTACTTC; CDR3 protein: CASSQERDSLYEQYF
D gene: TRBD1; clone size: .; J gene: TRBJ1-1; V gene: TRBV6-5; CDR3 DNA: TGTGCCAGCAGTCGGGACAGGGAACTCGGCACTGAAGCTTTCTTT; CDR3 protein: CASSRDRELGTEAFF
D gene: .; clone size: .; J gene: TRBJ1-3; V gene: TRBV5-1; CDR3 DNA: TGCGCCAGCAGGGCAGGACAGACTGGAAACACCATATATTTT; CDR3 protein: CASRAGQTGNTIYF
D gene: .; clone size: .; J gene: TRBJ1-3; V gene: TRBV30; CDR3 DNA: TGTGCCTGGACCCGGGACAGAAACACCATATATTTT; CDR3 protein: CAWTRDRNTIYF
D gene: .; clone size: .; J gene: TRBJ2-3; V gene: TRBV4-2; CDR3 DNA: TGTGCCAGCAGCCAACAGGCCTCCACAACAGATACGCAGTATTTT; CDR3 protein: CASSQQASTTDTQYF
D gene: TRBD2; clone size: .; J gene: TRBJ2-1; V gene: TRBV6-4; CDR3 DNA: TGTGCCAGCAGTGACCCTAAAGAGCGGGGGGGCCTCTACAATGAGCAGTTCTTC; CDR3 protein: CASSDPKERGGLYNEQFF
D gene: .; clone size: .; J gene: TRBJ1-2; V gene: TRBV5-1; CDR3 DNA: TGCGCCAGCAGCGTGGCGAGGGTTGGCTACACCTTC; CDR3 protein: CASSVARVGYTF
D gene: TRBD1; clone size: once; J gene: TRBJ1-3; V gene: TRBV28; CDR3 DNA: TGTGCCAGCAGTCCCTATACCGGGACAGGGACTGGAAACACCATATATTTT; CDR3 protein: CASSPYTGTGTGNTIYF
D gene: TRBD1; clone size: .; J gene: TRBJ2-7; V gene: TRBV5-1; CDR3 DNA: TGCGCCAGCAGCCCCGCTCGGGCAGGGGGCTACGAGCAGTACTTC; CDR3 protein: CASSPARAGGYEQYF
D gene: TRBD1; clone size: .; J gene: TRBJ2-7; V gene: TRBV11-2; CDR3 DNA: TGTGCCAGCAGCCAAAGTGGACAGGGTAGCTCCTACGAGCAGTACTTC; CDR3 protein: CASSQSGQGSSYEQYF
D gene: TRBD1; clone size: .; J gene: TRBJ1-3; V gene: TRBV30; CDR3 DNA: TGTGCCTGGACTCGGGACAGTTTCTCTGGAAACACCATATATTTT; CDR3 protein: CAWTRDSFSGNTIYF
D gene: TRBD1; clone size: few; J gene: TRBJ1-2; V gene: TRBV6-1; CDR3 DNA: TGTGCCAGCAGTGAAGGGCGGTATAGGAGGGGGCTCTATGGCTACACCTTC; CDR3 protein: CASSEGRYRRGLYGYTF
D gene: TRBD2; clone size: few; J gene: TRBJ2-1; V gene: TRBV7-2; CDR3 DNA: TGTGCCAGCAGCTTAACTTATCGGAAAGCGGGGTTAGGTGAGCAGTTCTTC; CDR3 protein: CASSLTYRKAGLGEQFF
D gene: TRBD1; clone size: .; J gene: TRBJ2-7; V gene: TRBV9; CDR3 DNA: TGTGCCAGCGGACCGGGACAGGGGGCCCACGAGCAGTACTTC; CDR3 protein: CASGPGQGAHEQYF
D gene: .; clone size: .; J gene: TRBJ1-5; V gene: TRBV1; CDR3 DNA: TGCACCAGACAGGACCGCCATCAGCCCCAGCATTTT; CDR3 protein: CTRQDRHQPQHF
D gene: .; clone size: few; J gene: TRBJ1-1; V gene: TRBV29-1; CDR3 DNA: TGCAGCGTTGACCCAACGGGACTCATGAACACTGAAGCTTTCTTT; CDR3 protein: CSVDPTGLMNTEAFF
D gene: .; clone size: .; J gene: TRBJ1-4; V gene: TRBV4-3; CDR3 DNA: TGCGCCAGCAGCCAAGATTGGAGAGCCCTTAATGAAAAACTGTTTTTT; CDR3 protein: CASSQDWRALNEKLFF
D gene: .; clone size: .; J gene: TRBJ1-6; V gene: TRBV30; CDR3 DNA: TGTGCCTGGAGTGGCGGAGATAATTCACCCCTCCACTTT; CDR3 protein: CAWSGGDNSPLHF
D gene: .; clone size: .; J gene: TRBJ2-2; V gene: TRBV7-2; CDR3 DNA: TGTGCCAGCAGCTCCCGGGGGACTTTGAACACCGGGGAGCTGTTTTTT; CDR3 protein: CASSSRGTLNTGELFF
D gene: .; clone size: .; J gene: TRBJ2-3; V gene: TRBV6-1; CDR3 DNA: TGTGCCAGCAGGGGCGGGGGCACAGATACGCAGTATTTT; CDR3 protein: CASRGGGTDTQYF
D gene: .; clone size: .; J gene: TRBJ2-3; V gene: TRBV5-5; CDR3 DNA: TGTGCCAGCAGCCCGCCGCGGGGCACAGATACGCAGTATTTT; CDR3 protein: CASSPPRGTDTQYF
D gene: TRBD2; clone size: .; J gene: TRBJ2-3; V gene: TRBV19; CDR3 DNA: TGTGCCAGTAAACTAGCGGGGGGGCATGGCACAGATACGCAGTATTTT; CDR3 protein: CASKLAGGHGTDTQYF
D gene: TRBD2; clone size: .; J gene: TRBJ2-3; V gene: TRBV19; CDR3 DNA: TGTGCCAGTAGTGGTGGGACTAGCTTAACAGATACGCAGTATTTT; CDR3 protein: CASSGGTSLTDTQYF
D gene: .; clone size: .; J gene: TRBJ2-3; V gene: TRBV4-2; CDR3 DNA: TGTGCCAGCAGCCAAGTAATTACAGAAACTAGCACAGATACGCAGTATTTT; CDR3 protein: CASSQVITETSTDTQYF
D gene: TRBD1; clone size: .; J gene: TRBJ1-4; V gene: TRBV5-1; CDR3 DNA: TGCGCCAGCAGCTCTCGGACAGGGAAACATGAAAAACTGTTTTTT; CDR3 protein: CASSSRTGKHEKLFF
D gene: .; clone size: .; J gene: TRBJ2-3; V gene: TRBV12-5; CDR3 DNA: TGTGCTAGTGGCCCGAGAGGCACAGATACGCAGTATTTT; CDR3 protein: CASGPRGTDTQYF